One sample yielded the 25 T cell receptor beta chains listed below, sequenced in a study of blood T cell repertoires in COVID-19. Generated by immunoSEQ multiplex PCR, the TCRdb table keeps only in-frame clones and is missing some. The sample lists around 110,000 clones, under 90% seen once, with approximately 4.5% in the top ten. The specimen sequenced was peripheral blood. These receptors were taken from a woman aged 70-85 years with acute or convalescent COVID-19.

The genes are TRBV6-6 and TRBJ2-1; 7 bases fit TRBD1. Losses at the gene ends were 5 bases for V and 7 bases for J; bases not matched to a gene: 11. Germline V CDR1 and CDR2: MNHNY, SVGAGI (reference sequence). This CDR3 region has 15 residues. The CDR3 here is CASSHTGQPRNEQFF. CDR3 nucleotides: TGTGCCAGCAGTCATACGGGACAGCCCAGGAATGAGCAGTTCTTC.

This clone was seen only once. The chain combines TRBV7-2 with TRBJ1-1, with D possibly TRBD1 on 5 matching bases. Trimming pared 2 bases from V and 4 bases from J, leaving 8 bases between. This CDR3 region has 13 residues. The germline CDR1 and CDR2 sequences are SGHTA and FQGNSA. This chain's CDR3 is CASSLLQGTEAFF. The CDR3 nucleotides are TGTGCCAGCAGCTTATTGCAGGGCACTGAAGCTTTCTTT.

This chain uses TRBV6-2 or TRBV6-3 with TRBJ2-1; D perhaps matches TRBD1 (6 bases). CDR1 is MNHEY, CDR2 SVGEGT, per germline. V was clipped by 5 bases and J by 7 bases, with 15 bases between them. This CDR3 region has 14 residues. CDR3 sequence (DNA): TGTGCCAGCAGTGACCCAGGGGAAGAGAATGAGCAGTTCTTC. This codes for CASSDPGEENEQFF.

Here the CDR3 reads CASSPWGGQETQYF. In DNA, the CDR3 is TGTGCCAGCTCACCTTGGGGGGGCCAAGAGACCCAGTACTTC. This chain links TRBV18 with TRBJ2-5, with 7 positions matching TRBD2. The germline V gene has CDR1 KGHSH and CDR2 LQKENI. This CDR3 has 14 amino acids. V shed 3 bases and J 1 base; nucleotides not matched to a gene: 2. Full variable domain (remainder filled in from reference TRBV18 and TRBJ2-5): NAGVMQNPRHLVRRRGQEARLRCSPMKGHSHVYWYRQLPEEGLKFMVYLQKENIIDESGMPKERFSAEFPKEGPSILRIQQVVRGDSAAYFCASSPWGGQETQYFGPGTRLLVL.

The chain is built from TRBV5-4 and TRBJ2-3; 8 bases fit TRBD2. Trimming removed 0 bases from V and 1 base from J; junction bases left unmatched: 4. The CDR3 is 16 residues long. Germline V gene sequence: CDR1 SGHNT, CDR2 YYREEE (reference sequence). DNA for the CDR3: TGTGCCAGCAGCTTGGCTCTACTAGCGGGCACAGATACGCAGTATTTT. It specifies CASSLALLAGTDTQYF.

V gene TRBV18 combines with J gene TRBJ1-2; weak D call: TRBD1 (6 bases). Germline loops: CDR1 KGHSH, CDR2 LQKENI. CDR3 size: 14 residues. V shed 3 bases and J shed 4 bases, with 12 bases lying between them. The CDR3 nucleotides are TGTGCCAGCTCACCCCGGGACACTACCTATGGCTACACCTTC. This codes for CASSPRDTTYGYTF.

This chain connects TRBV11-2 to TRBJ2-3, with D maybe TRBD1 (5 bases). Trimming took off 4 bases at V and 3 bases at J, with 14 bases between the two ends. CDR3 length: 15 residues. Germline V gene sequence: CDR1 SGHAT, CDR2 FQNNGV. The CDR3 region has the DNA TGTGCCAGCAGCTCAGGTTGGGGCGCTACAGATACGCAGTATTTT. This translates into CASSSGWGATDTQYF.

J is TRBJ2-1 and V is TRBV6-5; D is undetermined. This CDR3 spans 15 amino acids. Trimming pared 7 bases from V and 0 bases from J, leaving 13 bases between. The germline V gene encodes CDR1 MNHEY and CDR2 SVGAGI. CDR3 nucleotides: TGTGCCAGCAAAAGAACCCCTACCTCCTACAATGAGCAGTTCTTC. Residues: CASKRTPTSYNEQFF.

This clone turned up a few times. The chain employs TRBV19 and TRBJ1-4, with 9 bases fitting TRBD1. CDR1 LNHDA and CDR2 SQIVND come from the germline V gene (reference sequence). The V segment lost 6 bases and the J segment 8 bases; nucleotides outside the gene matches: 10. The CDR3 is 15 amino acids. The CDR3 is CASRSRDRVSEKLFF. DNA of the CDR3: TGTGCCAGTAGATCCAGGGACAGGGTCAGCGAAAAACTGTTTTTT.

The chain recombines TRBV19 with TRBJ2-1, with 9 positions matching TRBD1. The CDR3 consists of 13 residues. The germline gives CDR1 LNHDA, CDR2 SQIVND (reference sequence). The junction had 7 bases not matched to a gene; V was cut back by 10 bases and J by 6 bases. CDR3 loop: CATSGTGINEQFF. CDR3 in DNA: TGTGCCACCTCAGGGACAGGGATCAATGAGCAGTTCTTC.

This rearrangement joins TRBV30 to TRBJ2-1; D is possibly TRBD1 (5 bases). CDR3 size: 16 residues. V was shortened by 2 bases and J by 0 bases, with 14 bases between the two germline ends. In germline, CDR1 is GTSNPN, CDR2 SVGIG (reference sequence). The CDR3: CAWSSRQLSSYNEQFF. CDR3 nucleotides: TGTGCCTGGAGTTCTCGACAGCTGAGCTCCTACAATGAGCAGTTCTTC.

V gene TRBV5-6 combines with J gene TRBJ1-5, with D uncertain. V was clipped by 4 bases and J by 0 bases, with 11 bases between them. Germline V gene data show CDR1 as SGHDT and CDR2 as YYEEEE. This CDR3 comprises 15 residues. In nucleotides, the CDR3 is TGTGCCAGCAGCCGCTACAGAGATAGCAATCAGCCCCAGCATTTT. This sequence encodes CASSRYRDSNQPQHF.

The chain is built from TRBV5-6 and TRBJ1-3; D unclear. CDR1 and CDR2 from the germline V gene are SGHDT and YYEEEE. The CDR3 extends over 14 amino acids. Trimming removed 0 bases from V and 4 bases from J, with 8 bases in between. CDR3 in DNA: TGTGCCAGCAGCTTGGGGGAGATCGGAAACACCATATATTTT. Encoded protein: CASSLGEIGNTIYF.

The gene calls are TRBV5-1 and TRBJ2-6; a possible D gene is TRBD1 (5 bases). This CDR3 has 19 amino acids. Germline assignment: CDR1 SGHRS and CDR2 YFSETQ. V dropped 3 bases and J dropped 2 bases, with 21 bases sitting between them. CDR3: CASSWMFPTGSTGANVLTF. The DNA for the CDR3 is TGCGCCAGCAGCTGGATGTTCCCCACAGGTTCAACTGGGGCCAACGTCCTGACTTTC.

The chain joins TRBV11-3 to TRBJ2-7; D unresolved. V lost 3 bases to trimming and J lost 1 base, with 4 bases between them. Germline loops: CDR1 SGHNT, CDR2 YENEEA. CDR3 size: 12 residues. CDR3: CASSFPSYEQYF. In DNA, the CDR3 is TGTGCCAGCAGCTTCCCATCCTACGAGCAGTACTTC.

DNA of the CDR3: TGTGCCAGCAGCCAAGCCCCAACAGATACGCAGTATTTT. It specifies CASSQAPTDTQYF. The chain recombines TRBV4-2 with TRBJ2-3; no definite D call. V was shortened by 1 base and J by 3 bases, with 5 bases between the two germline ends. CDR1 and CDR2 from the germline V gene are LGHNA and YNFKEQ. CDR3 length: 13 amino acids.

Here the CDR3 reads CAWSGERTGIYGYTF. In DNA form, the CDR3 reads TGTGCCTGGAGTGGAGAGAGGACAGGGATCTATGGCTACACCTTC. The chain is built from TRBV30 and TRBJ1-2; 8 bases line up with TRBD1. The V gene's germline CDR1 is GTSNPN and CDR2 SVGIG (reference sequence). J lost 4 bases, V lost 1 base, and 8 bases had no gene match. The CDR3 length is 15 residues.

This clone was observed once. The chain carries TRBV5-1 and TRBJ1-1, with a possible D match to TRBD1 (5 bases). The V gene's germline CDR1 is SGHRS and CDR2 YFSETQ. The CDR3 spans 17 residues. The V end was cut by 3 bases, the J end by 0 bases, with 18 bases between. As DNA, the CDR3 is TGCGCCAGCAGCTCCGGCTGGGGGGTGGATCTGAACACTGAAGCTTTCTTT. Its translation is CASSSGWGVDLNTEAFF.

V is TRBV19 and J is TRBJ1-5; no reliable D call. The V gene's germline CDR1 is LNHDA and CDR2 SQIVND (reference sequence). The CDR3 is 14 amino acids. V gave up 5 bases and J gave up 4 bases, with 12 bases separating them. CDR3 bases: TGTGCCAGTAGTCCACGACCGGGGAATCAGCCCCAGCATTTT. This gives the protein CASSPRPGNQPQHF.

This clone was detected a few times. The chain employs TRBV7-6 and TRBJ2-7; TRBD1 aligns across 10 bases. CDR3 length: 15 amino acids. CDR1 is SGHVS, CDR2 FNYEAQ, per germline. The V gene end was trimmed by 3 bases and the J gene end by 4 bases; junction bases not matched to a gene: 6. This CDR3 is CASSFPGQGRYEQYV. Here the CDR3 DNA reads TGTGCCAGCAGCTTCCCGGGACAGGGGAGGTACGAGCAGTACGTC.

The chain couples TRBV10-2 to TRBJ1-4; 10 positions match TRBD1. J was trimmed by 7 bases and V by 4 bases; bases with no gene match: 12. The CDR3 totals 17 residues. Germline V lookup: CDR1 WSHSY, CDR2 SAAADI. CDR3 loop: CASSGSHGTGVGEKLFF. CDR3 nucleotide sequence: TGCGCCAGCAGTGGCAGCCACGGGACAGGGGTTGGTGAAAAACTGTTTTTT.

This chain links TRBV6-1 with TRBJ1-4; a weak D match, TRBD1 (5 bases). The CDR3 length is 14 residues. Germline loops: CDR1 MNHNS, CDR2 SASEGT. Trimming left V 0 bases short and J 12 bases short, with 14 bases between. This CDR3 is CASSEAHGWGELFF. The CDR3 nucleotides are TGTGCCAGCAGTGAAGCCCACGGCTGGGGGGAACTGTTTTTT.

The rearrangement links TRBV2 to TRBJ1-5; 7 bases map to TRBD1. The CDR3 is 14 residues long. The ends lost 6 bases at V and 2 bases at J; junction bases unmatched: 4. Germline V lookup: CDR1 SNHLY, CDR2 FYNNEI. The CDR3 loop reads CASRFTGGNQPQHF. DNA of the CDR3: TGTGCCAGCAGGTTTACAGGGGGCAATCAGCCCCAGCATTTT.

The CDR3 DNA reads as TGTGCCAGCAGCTTGGCCGACAGGGGGGACTATGGCTACACCTTC. Its protein product is CASSLADRGDYGYTF. The chain joins TRBV5-4 to TRBJ1-2; TRBD1 matches 9 bases. Germline V CDR1 and CDR2: SGHNT, YYREEE (reference sequence). J gave up 3 bases and V 0 bases, and 3 bases lay outside the gene matches. CDR3 length: 15 amino acids.

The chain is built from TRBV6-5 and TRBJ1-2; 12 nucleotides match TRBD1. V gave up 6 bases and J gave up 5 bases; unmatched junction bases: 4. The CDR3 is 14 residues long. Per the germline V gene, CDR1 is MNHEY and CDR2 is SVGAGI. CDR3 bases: TGTGCCAGCAGCCTGGGACAGGGGGCGTATGGCTACACCTTC. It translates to CASSLGQGAYGYTF.